Below, 3 T cell receptor beta chains from the same sample are listed, as sequenced in a study of CD8+CD57+ T cells in acquired aplastic anemia. Genomic DNA served as template for TCR beta VDJ and CDR3 profiling. TCRdb ran MiXCR on the reads and lists one entry per CDR3 protein. The sample gives some 240,000 distinct CDR3 sequences, approximately 35% of which show up once; roughly 1.1% is in the top ten. Material for sequencing was sorted CD4+, CD8+, or CD8+CD57+ T cells (not recorded which) from PBMCs. These TCRs come from a human donor in good health, serving as a control.

The chain is built from TRBV24-1 and TRBJ2-2; D is possibly TRBD2 (7 bases). This CDR3 contains 17 residues. V lost 1 base and J 0 bases, leaving 11 bases between the germline ends. Germline V gives CDR1 KGHDR, CDR2 SFDVKD. The CDR3 reads CATSDFGGASNTGELFF. CDR3 sequence (DNA): TGTGCCACCAGTGATTTTGGGGGGGCTTCGAACACCGGGGAGCTGTTTTTT.

The genes are TRBV12-3 or TRBV12-4 and TRBJ2-1, with TRBD2 matching 10 bases. There are 15 residues in the CDR3. Losses at the gene ends were 7 bases for V and 9 bases for J; bases not matched to a gene: 12. CDR3 sequence reads: CASIQSLAGAGEQFF. The CDR3 region has the DNA TGTGCCAGCATACAGTCCCTAGCGGGGGCCGGTGAGCAGTTCTTC.

At least ten counts were recorded for this clonotype. This chain joins TRBV6-1 and TRBJ2-7, with D possibly matching TRBD1 (6 bases). The germline V gene encodes CDR1 MNHNS and CDR2 SASEGT. This CDR3 contains 14 residues. V lost 6 bases and J lost 2, with 14 bases in between. In DNA form, the CDR3 reads TGTGCCAGCAGACGGGACAACGGACCCTACGAGCAGTACTTC. It codes for CASRRDNGPYEQYF.